This T cell receptor beta chain derives from a study of cytomegalovirus exposure and HLA in healthy donors. Study-wide context: There were around 100 million unique TCR beta sequences, drawn from about 180 million T cells, in an earlier analysis. Study results and caveats: Sequencing probably produced one cluster of sequence variants that were highly shared. TRBV6-2, TRBV6-3 and other indistinguishable V segments were excluded. 16,951 TCR beta sequences were associated with HLA alleles at 0.05 false discovery rate in a later analysis.

This clone was counted once. Antigen: not known. CDR1 SGDLS and CDR2 YYNGEE come from the germline V gene. This CDR3 spans 13 amino acids. Trimming shortened V by 4 bases and J by 5 bases, and 12 bases separated the two germline ends. Vbeta (60) and Jbeta (13) primers were used in the PCR. Repertoires were generated with immunoSEQ multiplex PCR, while TCRdb's copy carries only in-frame clones and drops some. The sample yields under 200,000 clones, about three quarters seen once. This TCR derives from a man between 50 and 59 years old in good health and CMV-seropositive. Sequencing was done on a sample of PBMCs. V and J are TRBV9 and TRBJ1-1, with no clear D. CDR3 sequence reads: CASSLKTGTEAFF. As DNA, the CDR3 is TGTGCCAGCAGCCTCAAGACGGGGACTGAAGCTTTCTTT.